A single sample gave rise to the 7 T cell receptor beta chains below, sequenced in a study of cytomegalovirus exposure and HLA in healthy donors. With 60 Vbeta and 13 Jbeta primers, the PCR was carried out. This table comes from immunoSEQ multiplex PCR, and its TCRdb copy is limited to in-frame clones, with some not included. Here the sample spans fewer than 250,000 clones, over 60% being singletons. The sample was PBMCs. The receptors come from a woman between 40 and 55 years old in good health and CMV-seronegative.

V usage is TRBV14 and J usage is TRBJ1-1, with D hard to call. The length of the CDR3 is 14 residues. V was cut by 0 bases and J by 5 bases, with 10 bases left in between. Germline lookup yields CDR1 SGHDN and CDR2 FVKESK. CDR3 sequence: CASSQESRGTEAFF. The CDR3 DNA follows: TGTGCCAGCAGCCAAGAGTCTCGAGGGACTGAAGCTTTCTTT.

The chain employs TRBV9 and TRBJ2-3, with 9 bases fitting TRBD2. The V and J ends lost 4 bases and 7 bases, in that order; junction bases with no gene match: 10. The CDR3 is 15 residues long. The germline CDR1 and CDR2 sequences are SGDLS and YYNGEE. The CDR3 nucleotides are TGTGCCAGCAGCCCTCTAGCGGGGTCCTTTTATACGCAGTATTTT. Translating it yields CASSPLAGSFYTQYF.

This rearrangement joins TRBV6-1 to TRBJ1-1; D may be TRBD1 (6 bases). This CDR3 spans 13 amino acids. Germline-derived CDR1 and CDR2 are MNHNS and SASEGT. V was trimmed by 2 bases and J by 7 bases, leaving 11 bases between them. CDR3 sequence: CASSEPDRLEAFF. CDR3 sequence (DNA): TGTGCCAGCAGTGAACCGGACAGACTTGAAGCTTTCTTT.

The chain recombines TRBV5-1 with TRBJ1-1; TRBD1 agrees at 10 bases. CDR3 length: 19 amino acids. Trimming removed 4 bases from V and 4 bases from J; junction bases left unmatched: 19. Germline lookup yields CDR1 SGHRS and CDR2 YFSETQ. CDR3 residues: CASSHLSRGQGQISTEAFF. CDR3 sequence (DNA): TGCGCCAGCAGCCATCTCTCTAGGGGACAGGGGCAAATTAGCACTGAAGCTTTCTTT.

V gene TRBV9 combines with J gene TRBJ1-1; tentatively, D is TRBD1 (6 bases). The CDR3 consists of 15 residues. Trimming shortened V by 3 bases and J by 3 bases, and 15 bases separated the two germline ends. CDR1 and CDR2 from the germline V gene are SGDLS and YYNGEE. CDR3 sequence reads: CASSADGAGDTEAFF. CDR3 DNA: TGTGCCAGCAGCGCAGATGGGGCAGGGGACACTGAAGCTTTCTTT.

The chain joins TRBV6-1 to TRBJ2-7; no firm D call. The germline V gene has CDR1 MNHNS and CDR2 SASEGT. V was pared by 3 bases and J by 1 base, with 10 bases between. The CDR3 is 14 residues long. This chain's CDR3 is CASSDYPGSYEQYF. The CDR3 nucleotides are TGTGCCAGCAGTGACTACCCAGGTTCCTACGAGCAGTACTTC.

The rearrangement joins TRBV7-3 to TRBJ1-1, with D unresolved. Trimming shortened V by 1 base and J by 3 bases, and 9 bases separated the two germline ends. In germline, CDR1 is SGHTA, CDR2 FQGTGA. The CDR3 spans 14 residues. CDR3 sequence (DNA): TGTGCCAGCAGCTTAAACCCCCGGGACACTGAAGCTTTCTTT. Translated, it gives CASSLNPRDTEAFF. Drawing the rest from reference TRBV7-3 and TRBJ1-1, the complete variable domain is GAGVSQTPSNKVTEKGKYVELRCDPISGHTALYWYRQSLGQGPEFLIYFQGTGAADDSGLPNDRFFAVRPEGSVSTLKIQRTERGDSAVYLCASSLNPRDTEAFFGQGTRLTVV.